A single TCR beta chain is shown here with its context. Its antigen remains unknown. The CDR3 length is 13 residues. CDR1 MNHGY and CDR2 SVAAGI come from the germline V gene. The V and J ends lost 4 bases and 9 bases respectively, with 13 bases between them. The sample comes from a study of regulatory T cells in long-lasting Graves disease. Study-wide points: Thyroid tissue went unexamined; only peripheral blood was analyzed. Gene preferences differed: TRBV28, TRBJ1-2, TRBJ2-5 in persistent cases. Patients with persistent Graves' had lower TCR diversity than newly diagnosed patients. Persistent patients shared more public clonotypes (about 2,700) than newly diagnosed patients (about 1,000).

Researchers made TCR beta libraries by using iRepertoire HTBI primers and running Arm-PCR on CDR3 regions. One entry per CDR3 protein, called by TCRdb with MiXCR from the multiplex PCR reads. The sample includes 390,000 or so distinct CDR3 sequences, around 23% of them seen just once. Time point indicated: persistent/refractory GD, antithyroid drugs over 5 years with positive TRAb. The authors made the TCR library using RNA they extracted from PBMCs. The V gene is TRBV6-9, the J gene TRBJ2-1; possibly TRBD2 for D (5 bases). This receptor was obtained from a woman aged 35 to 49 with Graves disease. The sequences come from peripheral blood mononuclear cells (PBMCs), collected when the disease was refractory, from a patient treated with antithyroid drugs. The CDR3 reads CASSLVPSFEQFF. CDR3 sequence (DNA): TGTGCCAGCAGTTTGGTTCCTAGCTTTGAGCAGTTCTTC.